These 27 T cell receptor beta chains share one sample of origin, sequenced in a study of OX40 agonist ivuxolimab in advanced cancers. Assay used: immunoSEQ multiplex PCR; TCRdb lists only in-frame clones, some missing. Of 65,000 to 90,000 clones detected, around 88% appear once; the ten largest clones hold approximately 0.8%. The starting material was CD4+ or CD8+ T cells sorted from blood, obtained in a trial of the OX40 agonist ivuxolimab. The receptors come from an adult with an advanced solid tumor such as melanoma, head and neck, liver or kidney cancer.

The chain couples TRBV28 to TRBJ2-5; 10 positions match TRBD2. The CDR3 extends over 15 amino acids. Germline V lookup: CDR1 MDHEN, CDR2 SYDVKM. V dropped 7 bases and J dropped 5; count of bases not matched to a gene: 10. The CDR3 sequence: CASTLAGTSDETQYF. CDR3 bases: TGTGCCAGCACCCTCGCCGGGACTAGCGACGAGACCCAGTACTTC.

This chain connects TRBV4-3 to TRBJ2-1; a weak D match, TRBD2 (6 bases). This CDR3 has 13 residues. Germline V CDR1 and CDR2: LGHNA, YSLEER. The V end was cut by 0 bases, the J end by 11 bases, with 11 bases between. For the CDR3, the DNA is TGCGCCAGCAGCCAAGATAGCGGACGGAAGCAGTTCTTC. Translated, it gives CASSQDSGRKQFF.

The chain employs TRBV18 and TRBJ2-2, with 8 bases matching TRBD1. Trimming removed 4 bases from V and 4 bases from J; junction bases left unmatched: 5. Germline V lookup: CDR1 KGHSH, CDR2 LQKENI. The CDR3 is 15 amino acids. The CDR3 sequence is CASSLGTGSTGELFF. The CDR3 DNA reads TGTGCCAGCTCACTAGGGACAGGAAGCACCGGGGAGCTGTTTTTT. Combining the CDR3 with reference TRBV18 and TRBJ2-2 gives the whole variable domain NAGVMQNPRHLVRRRGQEARLRCSPMKGHSHVYWYRQLPEEGLKFMVYLQKENIIDESGMPKERFSAEFPKEGPSILRIQQVVRGDSAAYFCASSLGTGSTGELFFGEGSRLTVL.

In the case of this clone: One junction end disagrees with the germline gene, perhaps due to a read error. Here the CDR3 reads CASSYDSNLDF. The CDR3 coding sequence is TGTGCCAGCAGCTATGACAGTAATTTGGACTTC. The chain uses TRBV7-9 and TRBJ2-5; tentative D call: TRBD1 (5 bases). CDR3 length: 11 residues. Germline values: CDR1 SEHNR, CDR2 FQNEAQ (reference sequence).

CDR3 DNA: TGTGCCAGCAGCCAAAGCACAGATACGCAGTATTTT. Translating it yields CASSQSTDTQYF. The rearrangement uses TRBV7-2 and TRBJ2-3; D is uncertain. Germline-derived CDR1 and CDR2 are SGHTA and FQGNSA. Trimming took off 5 bases at V and 0 bases at J, with 3 bases between the two ends. The length of the CDR3 is 12 residues. Full variable domain (missing parts from reference TRBV7-2 and TRBJ2-3): GAGVSQSPSNKVTEKGKDVELRCDPISGHTALYWYRQSLGQGLEFLIYFQGNSAPDKSGLPSDRFSAERTGGSVSTLTIQRTQQEDSAVYLCASSQSTDTQYFGPGTRLTVL.

This sequence joins TRBV28 and TRBJ2-1; tentatively, D is TRBD1 or TRBD2 (6 bases each). Germline V lookup: CDR1 MDHEN, CDR2 SYDVKM. Trimming left V 6 bases short and J 2 bases short, with 20 bases between. This CDR3 spans 17 amino acids. In nucleotides, the CDR3 is TGTGCCAGCAGCCGTGGGCGGGGACAAACGCCCTACAATGAGCAGTTCTTC. It translates to CASSRGRGQTPYNEQFF.

This rearrangement joins TRBV6-6 to TRBJ1-2, with D possibly TRBD1 on 5 matching bases. Trimming pared 5 bases from V and 5 bases from J, leaving 15 bases between. CDR3 length equals 14 residues. Germline V lookup: CDR1 MNHNY, CDR2 SVGAGI (reference sequence). The CDR3 loop reads CASSPRDAVYGYTF. CDR3 nucleotides: TGTGCCAGCAGTCCCCGGGACGCCGTATATGGCTACACCTTC.

This clone came up once. V is TRBV4-3 and J is TRBJ2-2, with D maybe TRBD2 (6 bases). Per germline, CDR1 LGHNA and CDR2 YSLEER. With 0 bases removed from V and 7 bases from J, the gap between germline ends came to 12 bases. CDR3 length: 15 residues. The CDR3 DNA reads TGCGCCAGCAGCCAAGATGGAGGGCGCGTCGGGGAGCTGTTTTTT. Amino acid sequence: CASSQDGGRVGELFF.

The chain is built from TRBV2 and TRBJ1-2; D is uncertain. Germline V gives CDR1 SNHLY, CDR2 FYNNEI. CDR3 size: 14 residues. V lost 5 bases and J 4 bases, leaving 14 bases between the germline ends. CDR3 sequence (DNA): TGTGCCAGCAGTCCGCGGACCGAGGGCTATGGCTACACCTTC. This gives the protein CASSPRTEGYGYTF.

The genes are TRBV30 and TRBJ2-1; 8 nucleotides agree with TRBD1. The length of the CDR3 is 11 residues. V lost 1 base, J lost 15 bases, and 5 bases stayed unmatched. The germline gives CDR1 GTSNPN, CDR2 SVGIG (reference sequence). CDR3 nucleotide sequence: TGTGCCTGGAGTGGGACAGGGAATACGTTCTTC. Protein sequence: CAWSGTGNTFF.

The chain has TRBV7-6 and TRBJ2-2, with D possibly matching TRBD2 (6 bases). Trimming took 3 bases from V and 5 from J, leaving 10 bases between them. Germline V gene sequence: CDR1 SGHVS, CDR2 FNYEAQ. This CDR3 spans 14 amino acids. CDR3 amino acids: CASSLFGSTGELFF. The CDR3 DNA follows: TGTGCCAGCAGCTTGTTCGGGAGTACCGGGGAGCTGTTTTTT.

The rearrangement joins TRBV19 to TRBJ1-4; D might be TRBD1 (6 bases). Per germline, CDR1 LNHDA and CDR2 SQIVND (reference sequence). This CDR3 contains 13 residues. V lost 3 bases to trimming and J lost 7 bases, with 9 bases between them. The CDR3 region has the DNA TGTGCCAGTAGTATCTCAGGGGCTGAAAAACTGTTTTTT. This codes for CASSISGAEKLFF.

V gene TRBV7-2 combines with J gene TRBJ2-2; 8 nucleotides agree with TRBD2. The germline V gene encodes CDR1 SGHTA and CDR2 FQGNSA. Trimming removed 4 bases from V and 7 bases from J; junction bases left unmatched: 17. The length of the CDR3 is 18 residues. The DNA of the CDR3 is TGTGCCAGCAGCTCCCAGACCGTAGCGGGATTGCGGCACGGGGAGCTGTTTTTT. Translating it yields CASSSQTVAGLRHGELFF.

As for this clone: The identical CDR3 is also encoded by other nucleotide sequences in the sample. V and J are TRBV5-1 and TRBJ2-7; 8 nucleotides match TRBD1. The CDR3 runs 16 residues. CDR1 is SGHRS, CDR2 YFSETQ, per germline. The V segment lost 0 bases and the J segment 2 bases; nucleotides outside the gene matches: 7. The CDR3 loop reads CASSLAGQGPTYEQYF. In DNA, the CDR3 is TGCGCCAGCAGCTTGGCAGGACAGGGCCCGACCTACGAGCAGTACTTC. Full variable domain (outside the CDR3, taken from reference TRBV5-1 and TRBJ2-7): KAGVTQTPRYLIKTRGQQVTLSCSPISGHRSVSWYQQTPGQGLQFLFEYFSETQRNKGNFPGRFSGRQFSNSRSEMNVSTLELGDSALYLCASSLAGQGPTYEQYFGPGTRLTVT.

By proportion, this clone is medium-sized (0.01 to 0.1%). The chain carries TRBV27 and TRBJ1-1; no firm D call. In germline, CDR1 is MNHEY, CDR2 SMNVEV (reference sequence). V dropped 5 bases and J dropped 5 bases, with 12 bases sitting between them. CDR3 length: 13 residues. The CDR3 loop is CASSLTPGTEAFF. The CDR3 DNA is TGTGCCAGCAGTCTTACTCCGGGGACTGAAGCTTTCTTT.

The chain uses TRBV13 and TRBJ2-7; 7 nucleotides line up with TRBD1. CDR3 size: 14 residues. V was clipped by 5 bases and J by 1 base; unmatched bases: 5. Germline CDR1 reads PRHDT; CDR2 reads FYEKMQ (reference sequence). The CDR3: CASSPRQGSYEQYF. In DNA form, the CDR3 reads TGTGCCAGCAGCCCACGACAGGGATCCTACGAGCAGTACTTC. Supplemented by reference TRBV13 and TRBJ2-7, the full variable domain reads AAGVIQSPRHLIKEKRETATLKCYPIPRHDTVYWYQQGPGQDPQFLISFYEKMQSDKGSIPDRFSAQQFSDYHSELNMSSLELGDSALYFCASSPRQGSYEQYFGPGTRLTVT.

The V call is TRBV7-2, the J call TRBJ1-5, with D tentatively TRBD1 (6 bases). The CDR3 extends over 16 amino acids. Trimming took 5 bases from V and 2 from J, leaving 16 bases between them. Germline values: CDR1 SGHTA, CDR2 FQGNSA. The CDR3 DNA follows: TGTGCCAGCAGCCCAGCGGGGGGGCCGGGCAATCAGCCCCAGCATTTT. Translating it yields CASSPAGGPGNQPQHF.

The chain uses TRBV7-9 and TRBJ2-5, with TRBD2 matching over 7 bases. This CDR3 has 15 residues. V was clipped by 7 bases and J by 1 base; unmatched bases: 9. Germline loops: CDR1 SEHNR, CDR2 FQNEAQ (reference sequence). The CDR3 is CASTEARGGQETQYF. DNA for the CDR3: TGTGCCAGCACGGAGGCGCGCGGGGGCCAAGAGACCCAGTACTTC.

The chain links TRBV6-5 to TRBJ2-5; unclear D gene. Looked up from germline, CDR1 is MNHEY and CDR2 is SVGAGI. V shed 7 bases and J shed 4 bases, with 7 bases lying between them. The CDR3 sequence is 11 residues long. CDR3 residues: CASKVGETQYF. The DNA of the CDR3 is TGTGCCAGCAAGGTAGGAGAGACCCAGTACTTC.

Of note for this clone: This likely comes from a read error, as the CDR3 has no conserved phenylalanine or tryptophan at its end. The DNA is omitted, as the CDR3 cannot be located on it reliably, and the CDR3 follows TCRdb's listing. The chain combines TRBV7-5 with TRBJ2-7; the table's D call, TRBD1, has no DNA check behind it. TRBV7-5 is assigned pseudogene status. The CDR3 is made up of 8 amino acids, end residues included. CDR3 sequence reads: CATGQGFL.

The rearrangement links TRBV19 to TRBJ2-1; D is unclear. The CDR3 spans 13 residues. V was shortened by 3 bases and J by 6 bases, with 9 bases between the two germline ends. The germline CDR1 and CDR2 sequences are LNHDA and SQIVND (reference sequence). CDR3 amino acids: CASSINPPNEQFF. DNA for the CDR3: TGTGCCAGTAGTATTAATCCCCCCAATGAGCAGTTCTTC.

About this clone: At one of its ends the junction is not consistent with the germline gene, which may arise from a read error. This chain links TRBV6-8 with TRBJ2-7; unclear D gene. Germline V gene sequence: CDR1 MNHGY, CDR2 SAAAGT. The CDR3 is 13 amino acids. The CDR3 here is CASSYVLSHEQYF. The CDR3 bases are TGTGCCAGCAGTTACGTACTCTCCCACGAGCAGTACTTC.

The chain links TRBV18 to TRBJ2-5; D gene ambiguous. Germline V gene lookup returns CDR1 KGHSH and CDR2 LQKENI. The CDR3 is 12 amino acids. V dropped 4 bases and J dropped 4 bases, with 7 bases sitting between them. The CDR3 spells CASSRDAETQYF. CDR3 bases: TGTGCCAGCTCACGAGACGCAGAGACCCAGTACTTC.

The chain employs TRBV28 and TRBJ2-1; 9 bases are a match to TRBD2. The CDR3 spans 15 residues. Germline CDR1 and CDR2: MDHEN and SYDVKM. Germline trimming cut 1 base from V and 8 bases from J; bases unmatched to any gene: 6. This CDR3 is CASSLSPSGIDEQFF. DNA for the CDR3: TGTGCCAGCAGTTTATCCCCTAGCGGGATCGATGAGCAGTTCTTC.

The gene calls are TRBV7-2 and TRBJ2-7; D gene ambiguous. The CDR3 totals 14 residues. The V gene's germline CDR1 is SGHTA and CDR2 FQGNSA. V was clipped by 3 bases and J by 5 bases, with 14 bases between them. The CDR3 nucleotides are TGTGCCAGCAGCTTGTCGTTTGGACCCCACGAGCAGTACTTC. Translated, it gives CASSLSFGPHEQYF.

The V call is TRBV7-3, the J call TRBJ2-1; 11 bases align to TRBD2. Germline V lookup: CDR1 SGHTA, CDR2 FQGTGA. The V gene end was trimmed by 5 bases and the J gene end by 9 bases; junction bases not matched to a gene: 9. The CDR3 length is 15 residues. For the CDR3, the DNA is TGTGCCAGCAGCCCACTAGCGGGAGAAAATGGTGAGCAGTTCTTC. Protein: CASSPLAGENGEQFF.

This chain links TRBV5-6 with TRBJ2-1; TRBD2 matches 8 bases. The CDR3 runs to 13 residues. Germline-derived CDR1 and CDR2 are SGHDT and YYEEEE. V shed 0 bases and J 10 bases; nucleotides not matched to a gene: 3. The CDR3 coding sequence is TGTGCCAGCAGCTTGGCCCCGGGAGGGGAGCAGTTCTTC. Its translation is CASSLAPGGEQFF. Using reference TRBV5-6 and TRBJ2-1 for the parts outside the CDR3, the full variable domain is DAGVTQSPTHLIKTRGQQVTLRCSPKSGHDTVSWYQQALGQGPQFIFQYYEEEERQRGNFPDRFSGHQFPNYSSELNVNALLLGDSALYLCASSLAPGGEQFFGPGTRLTVL.